This T cell receptor beta chain was sequenced for a study of blood T cell repertoires in COVID-19. Study at large: Collection of acute and convalescent COVID-19 samples took place in the United States, Italy and Spain.

The authors' processing: Reference gene primer amplification gave nucleated cell count estimates. Assay used: immunoSEQ multiplex PCR; TCRdb lists only in-frame clones, some missing. V and J calls and clone size are as listed in that table; D and trimming were resolved from the DNA. The sample holds 150,000 or so clones; 92% are singletons and the top ten take 4.8%. Sequencing was done on a sample of peripheral blood. The origin of this receptor is a man aged 25 to 45 with COVID-19, enrolled during active disease.

This CDR3 is CASRPGGSTEAFF. CDR3 DNA: TGTGCCAGCAGGCCAGGGGGATCCACTGAAGCTTTCTTT. The chain has TRBV7-3 and TRBJ1-1; 7 bases line up with TRBD1. In germline, CDR1 is SGHTA, CDR2 FQGTGA. V shed 6 bases, J shed 4 bases, and the junction held 5 bases outside the gene matches. The CDR3 consists of 13 residues.